This T cell receptor (beta chain) was captured in a study of OX40 agonist ivuxolimab in advanced cancers. Study overall: The patients' treatment was ivuxolimab, an agonistic anti-OX40 (CD134) antibody. Study-wide findings and caveats: Low clonal expansion, among the lowest seen, marked partial responders at 0.1-3.0 mg/kg.

Worth noting for this clone: Its antigen is currently unknown.

Sequencing was performed with immunoSEQ multiplex PCR; in TCRdb, only in-frame clones are kept and a portion is missing. The sample holds 70,000 to 95,000 clones, around 92% seen once. Germline V lookup: CDR1 SEHNR, CDR2 FQNEAQ (reference sequence). The CDR3 is 18 residues long. Trimming cost V 5 bases and J 0 bases; bases outside gene matches: 9. The sequences come from CD4+ or CD8+ T cells sorted from blood, collected in a trial of the OX40 agonist ivuxolimab. The TCR originated in an adult with an advanced solid tumor such as melanoma, head and neck, liver or kidney cancer. V usage is TRBV7-9 and J usage is TRBJ2-6; TRBD2 matches 8 bases. CDR3 protein: CASSPKRGISSGANVLTF. In DNA, the CDR3 is TGTGCCAGCAGCCCCAAGCGGGGGATCAGCTCTGGGGCCAACGTCCTGACTTTC. Variable domain in full (rest from reference TRBV7-9 and TRBJ2-6): DTGVSQNPRHKITKRGQNVTFRCDPISEHNRLYWYRQTLGQGPEFLTYFQNEAQLEKSRLLSDRFSAERPKGSFSTLEIQRTEQGDSAMYLCASSPKRGISSGANVLTFGAGSRLTVL.